This TCR beta chain comes out of a study of beta chain features in type 1 diabetes. General observations from the study: Lower insertion and higher deletion counts appeared at VDJ junctions in type 1 diabetes patients. Within the patient group, naive, central memory and Treg TCRB repertoires appeared more similar to each other than within healthy donors.

Only one heparinised blood draw was taken per donor, and its volume averaged approximately 0.11 L. This clone was observed many times. Its antigen remains unknown. cDNA synthesis used the whole RNA isolate, giving expressed TCRB sequences. An average around 3.3 million reads came from naive, central memory and regulatory T cell samples. Generated by immunoSEQ multiplex PCR, the TCRdb table keeps only in-frame clones and is missing some. The sample lists around 280,000 clones, approximately 8.1% seen once, with 0.9% to 1.2% in the top ten. The clonotype originates from a woman in her late teens or twenties in good health. Input material: central memory CD4+ T cells from blood.

The CDR3 nucleotides are TGTGCCAGCAGTTTAAGAGTTAACTATGGCTACACCTTC. Amino acid sequence: CASSLRVNYGYTF. The chain has TRBV27 and TRBJ1-2; D gene uncertain. The V gene's germline CDR1 is MNHEY and CDR2 SMNVEV (reference sequence). Trimming removed 2 bases from V and 1 base from J, with 5 bases in between. The CDR3 is 13 residues long.